The 5 T cell receptor beta chains reported below all come from one sample, sequenced in a study of OX40 agonist ivuxolimab in advanced cancers. Profiled with immunoSEQ multiplex PCR; TCRdb holds only in-frame clones, not every one. Here the sample spans some 50,000 clones, around four fifths being singletons. Sequenced here: CD4+ or CD8+ T cells sorted from blood, sampled in a trial of the OX40 agonist ivuxolimab. These receptors all come from an adult with an advanced solid tumor such as melanoma, head and neck, liver or kidney cancer.

The chain recombines TRBV7-2 with TRBJ2-3; no definite D call. Germline V gene sequence: CDR1 SGHTA, CDR2 FQGNSA. The CDR3 is 13 amino acids. V lost 5 bases, J lost 5 bases, and 11 bases lay in between. CDR3 in DNA: TGTGCCAGCAGCCCGAAGATTAGAGATACGCAGTATTTT. This translates into CASSPKIRDTQYF. Combining the CDR3 with reference TRBV7-2 and TRBJ2-3 gives the whole variable domain GAGVSQSPSNKVTEKGKDVELRCDPISGHTALYWYRQSLGQGLEFLIYFQGNSAPDKSGLPSDRFSAERTGGSVSTLTIQRTQQEDSAVYLCASSPKIRDTQYFGPGTRLTVL.

The J gene is TRBJ2-7, the V gene TRBV27; D gene uncertain. The CDR3 covers 14 residues. Germline V gives CDR1 MNHEY, CDR2 SMNVEV (reference sequence). Trimming left V 3 bases short and J 2 bases short, with 11 bases between. CDR3 sequence: CASSFNANPYEQYF. CDR3 bases: TGTGCCAGCAGTTTTAATGCCAATCCCTACGAGCAGTACTTC.

This clone was recorded many times. The CDR3 coding sequence is TGTGCCAGCAGCTTGGGGTGGGTAAGCTTTGGCAGGGGGCACGAGCAGTACTTC. This codes for CASSLGWVSFGRGHEQYF. The chain recombines TRBV5-6 with TRBJ2-7, with 8 bases matching TRBD1. J gave up 5 bases and V 0 bases, and 16 bases lay outside the gene matches. From germline, CDR1 is SGHDT and CDR2 YYEEEE. The CDR3 has 18 residues.

The rearrangement links TRBV6-6 to TRBJ1-6, with 9 bases aligning to TRBD1. Germline CDR1 reads MNHNY; CDR2 reads SVGAGI (reference sequence). The V gene end was trimmed by 0 bases and the J gene end by 9 bases; junction bases not matched to a gene: 3. This CDR3 has 15 amino acids. As DNA, the CDR3 is TGTGCCAGCAGTTACTCACAGGGGGCGCGTTCACCCCTCCACTTT. Its protein is CASSYSQGARSPLHF.

This rearrangement joins TRBV7-6 to TRBJ2-7, with D possibly matching TRBD1 (7 bases). Trimming removed 5 bases at V and 6 bases at J, with 29 bases between. The CDR3 has 18 amino acids. Germline loops: CDR1 SGHVS, CDR2 FNYEAQ. CDR3 sequence: CASSPNLPTTGTLGEQYF. The CDR3 nucleotides read TGTGCCAGCAGCCCCAACTTGCCCACGACAGGGACTCTAGGCGAGCAGTACTTC.